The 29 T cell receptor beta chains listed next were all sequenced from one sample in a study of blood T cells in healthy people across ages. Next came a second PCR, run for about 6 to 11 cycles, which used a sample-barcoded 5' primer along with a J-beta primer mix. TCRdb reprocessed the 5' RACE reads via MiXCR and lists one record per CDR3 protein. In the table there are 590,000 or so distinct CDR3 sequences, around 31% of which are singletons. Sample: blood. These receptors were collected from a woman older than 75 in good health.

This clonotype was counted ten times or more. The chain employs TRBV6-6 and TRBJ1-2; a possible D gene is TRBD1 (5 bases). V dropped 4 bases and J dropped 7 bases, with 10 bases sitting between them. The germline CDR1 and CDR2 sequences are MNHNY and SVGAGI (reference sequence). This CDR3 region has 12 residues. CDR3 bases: TGTGCCAGCAGTTCAGGGTACATTGGCTACACCTTC. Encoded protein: CASSSGYIGYTF.

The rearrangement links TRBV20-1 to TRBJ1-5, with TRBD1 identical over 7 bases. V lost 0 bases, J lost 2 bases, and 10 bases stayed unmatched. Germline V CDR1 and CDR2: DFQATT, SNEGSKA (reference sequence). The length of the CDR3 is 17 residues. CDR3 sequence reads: CSARDTRGKGGNQPQHF. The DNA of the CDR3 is TGCAGTGCTAGAGATACCAGGGGGAAAGGTGGCAATCAGCCCCAGCATTTT.

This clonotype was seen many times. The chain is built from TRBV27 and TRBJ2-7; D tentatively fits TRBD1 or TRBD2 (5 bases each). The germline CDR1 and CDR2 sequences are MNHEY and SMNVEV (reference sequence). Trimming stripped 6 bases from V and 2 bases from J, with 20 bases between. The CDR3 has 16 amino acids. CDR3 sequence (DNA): TGTGCCAGCAGCCCCCGAGGGCAGGGTGCGACCTACGAGCAGTACTTC. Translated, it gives CASSPRGQGATYEQYF.

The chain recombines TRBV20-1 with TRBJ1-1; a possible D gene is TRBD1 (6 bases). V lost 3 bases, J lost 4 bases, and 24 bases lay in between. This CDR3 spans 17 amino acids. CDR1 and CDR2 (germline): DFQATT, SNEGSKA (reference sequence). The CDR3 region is CSASRSAGRGVGTEAFF. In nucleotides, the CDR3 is TGCAGTGCTAGTAGGTCGGCAGGGAGGGGGGTGGGCACTGAAGCTTTCTTT.

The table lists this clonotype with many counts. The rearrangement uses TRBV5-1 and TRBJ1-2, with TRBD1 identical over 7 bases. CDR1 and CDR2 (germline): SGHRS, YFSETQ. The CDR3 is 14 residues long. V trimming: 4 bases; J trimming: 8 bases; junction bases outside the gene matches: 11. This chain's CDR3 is CASSQGTATGGYTF. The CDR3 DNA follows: TGCGCCAGCAGCCAGGGGACAGCCACAGGGGGCTACACCTTC.

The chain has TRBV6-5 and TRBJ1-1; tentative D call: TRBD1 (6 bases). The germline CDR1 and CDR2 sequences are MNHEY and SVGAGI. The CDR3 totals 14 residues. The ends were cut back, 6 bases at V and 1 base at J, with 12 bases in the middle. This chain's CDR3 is CASRRRTANTEAFF. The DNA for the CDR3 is TGTGCCAGCAGACGCAGGACAGCGAACACTGAAGCTTTCTTT.

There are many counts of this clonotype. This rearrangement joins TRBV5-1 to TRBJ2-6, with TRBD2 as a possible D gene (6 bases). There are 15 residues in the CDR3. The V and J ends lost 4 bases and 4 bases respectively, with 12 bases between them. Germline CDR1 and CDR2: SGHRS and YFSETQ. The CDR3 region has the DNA TGCGCCAGCAGCCCCCCGGGGGTCGGGGCCAACGTCCTGACTTTC. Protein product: CASSPPGVGANVLTF.

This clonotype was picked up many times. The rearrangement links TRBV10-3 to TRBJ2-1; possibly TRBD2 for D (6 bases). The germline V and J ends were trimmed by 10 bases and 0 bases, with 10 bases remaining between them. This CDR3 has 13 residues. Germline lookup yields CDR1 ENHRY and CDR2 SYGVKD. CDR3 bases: TGTGCCACCCGACTAGACTCCTACAATGAGCAGTTCTTC. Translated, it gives CATRLDSYNEQFF.

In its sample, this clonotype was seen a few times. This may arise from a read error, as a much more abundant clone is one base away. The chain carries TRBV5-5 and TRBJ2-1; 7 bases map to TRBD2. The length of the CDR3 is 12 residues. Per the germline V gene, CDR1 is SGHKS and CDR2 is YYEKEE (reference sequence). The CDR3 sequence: CTSGAPHNEQFF. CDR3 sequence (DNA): TGTACCAGCGGGGCCCCACACAATGAGCAGTTCTTC.

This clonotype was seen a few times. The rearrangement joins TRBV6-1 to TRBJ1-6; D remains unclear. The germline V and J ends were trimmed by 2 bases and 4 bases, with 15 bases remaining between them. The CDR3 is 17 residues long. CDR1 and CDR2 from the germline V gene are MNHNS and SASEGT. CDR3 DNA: TGTGCCAGCAGTGAAAGGGTCGGAGGGAGGTATAATTCACCCCTCCACTTT. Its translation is CASSERVGGRYNSPLHF.

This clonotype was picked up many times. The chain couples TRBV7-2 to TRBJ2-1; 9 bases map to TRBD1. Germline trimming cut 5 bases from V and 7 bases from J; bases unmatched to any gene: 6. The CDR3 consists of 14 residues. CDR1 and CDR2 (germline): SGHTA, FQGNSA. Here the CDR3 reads CASSRDRAMNEQFF. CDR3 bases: TGTGCCAGCAGCCGGGACAGGGCTATGAATGAGCAGTTCTTC.

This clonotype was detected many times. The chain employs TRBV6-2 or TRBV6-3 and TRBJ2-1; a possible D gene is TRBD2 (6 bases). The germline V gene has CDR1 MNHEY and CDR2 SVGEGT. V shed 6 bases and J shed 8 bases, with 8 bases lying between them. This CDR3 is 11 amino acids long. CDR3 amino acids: CASSLAHEQFF. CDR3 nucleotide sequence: TGTGCCAGCAGCCTAGCGCATGAGCAGTTCTTC.

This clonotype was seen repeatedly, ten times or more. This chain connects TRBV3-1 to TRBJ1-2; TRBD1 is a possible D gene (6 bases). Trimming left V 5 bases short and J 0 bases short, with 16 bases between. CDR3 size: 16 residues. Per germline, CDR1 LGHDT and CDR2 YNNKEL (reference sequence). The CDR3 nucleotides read TGTGCCAGCAGCTTCGACCTGGGACATACTAACTATGGCTACACCTTC. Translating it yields CASSFDLGHTNYGYTF. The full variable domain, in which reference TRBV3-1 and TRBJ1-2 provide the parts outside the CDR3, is DTAVSQTPKYLVTQMGNDKSIKCEQNLGHDTMYWYKQDSKKFLKIMFSYNNKELIINETVPNRFSPKSPDKAHLNLHINSLELGDSAVYFCASSFDLGHTNYGYTFGSGTRLTVV.

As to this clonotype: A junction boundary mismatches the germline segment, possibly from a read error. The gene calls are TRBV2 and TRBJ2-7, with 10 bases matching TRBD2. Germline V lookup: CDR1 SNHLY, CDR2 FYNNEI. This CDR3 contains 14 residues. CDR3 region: CASGETSGYNEQDF. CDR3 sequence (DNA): TGTGCCAGCGGAGAGACTAGCGGGTACAATGAGCAGGACTTC.

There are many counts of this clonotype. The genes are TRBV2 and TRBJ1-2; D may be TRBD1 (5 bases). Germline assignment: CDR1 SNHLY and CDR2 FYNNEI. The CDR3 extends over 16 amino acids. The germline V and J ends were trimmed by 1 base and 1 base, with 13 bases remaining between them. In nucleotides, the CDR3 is TGTGCCAGCAGTGAAGTTCGTCGGGGCAGTAACTATGGCTACACCTTC. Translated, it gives CASSEVRRGSNYGYTF.

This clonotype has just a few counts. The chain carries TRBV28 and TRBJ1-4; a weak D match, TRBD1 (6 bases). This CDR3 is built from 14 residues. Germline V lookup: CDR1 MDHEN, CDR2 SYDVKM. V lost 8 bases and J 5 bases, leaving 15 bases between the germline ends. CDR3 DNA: TGTGCCAGCGGGAGGGGGGCCCAGAATGAAAAACTGTTTTTT. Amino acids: CASGRGAQNEKLFF.

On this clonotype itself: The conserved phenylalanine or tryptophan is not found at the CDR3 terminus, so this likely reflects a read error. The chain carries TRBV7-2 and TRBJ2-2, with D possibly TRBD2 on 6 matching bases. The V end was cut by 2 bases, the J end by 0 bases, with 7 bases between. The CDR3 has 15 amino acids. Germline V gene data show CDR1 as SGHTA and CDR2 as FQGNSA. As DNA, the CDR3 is TGTGCCAGCAGCTTAACGGGAGCGAACACCGGGGAGCTGTTTTGT. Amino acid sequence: CASSLTGANTGELFC.

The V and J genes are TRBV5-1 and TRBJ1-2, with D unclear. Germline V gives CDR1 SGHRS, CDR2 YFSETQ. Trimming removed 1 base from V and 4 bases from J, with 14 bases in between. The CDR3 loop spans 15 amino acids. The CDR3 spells CASSLLPGLPYGYTF. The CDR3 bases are TGCGCCAGCAGCTTGTTACCTGGCCTCCCCTATGGCTACACCTTC.

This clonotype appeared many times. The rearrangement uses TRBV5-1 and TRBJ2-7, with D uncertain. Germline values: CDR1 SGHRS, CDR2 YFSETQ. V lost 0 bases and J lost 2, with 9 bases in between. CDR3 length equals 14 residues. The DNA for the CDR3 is TGCGCCAGCAGCTTGGTCGCAGGCACCTACGAGCAGTACTTC. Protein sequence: CASSLVAGTYEQYF.

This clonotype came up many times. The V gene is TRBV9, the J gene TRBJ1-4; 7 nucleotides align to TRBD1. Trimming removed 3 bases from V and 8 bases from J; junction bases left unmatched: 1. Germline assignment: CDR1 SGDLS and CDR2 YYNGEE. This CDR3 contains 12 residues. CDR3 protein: CASSATGEKLFF. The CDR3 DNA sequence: TGTGCCAGCAGCGCGACAGGGGAAAAACTGTTTTTT.

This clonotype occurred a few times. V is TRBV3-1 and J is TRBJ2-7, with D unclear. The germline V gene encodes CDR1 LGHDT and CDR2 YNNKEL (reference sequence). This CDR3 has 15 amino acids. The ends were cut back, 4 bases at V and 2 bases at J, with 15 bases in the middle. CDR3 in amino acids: CASSRSPAKTYEQYF. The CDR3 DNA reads TGTGCCAGCAGCCGGAGTCCTGCGAAGACCTACGAGCAGTACTTC.

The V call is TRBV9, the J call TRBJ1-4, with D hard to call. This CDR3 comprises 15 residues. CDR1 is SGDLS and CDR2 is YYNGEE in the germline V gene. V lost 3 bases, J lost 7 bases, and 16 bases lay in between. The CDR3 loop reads CASSESQPSGEKLFF. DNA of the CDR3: TGTGCCAGCAGCGAATCACAGCCGTCAGGTGAAAAACTGTTTTTT.

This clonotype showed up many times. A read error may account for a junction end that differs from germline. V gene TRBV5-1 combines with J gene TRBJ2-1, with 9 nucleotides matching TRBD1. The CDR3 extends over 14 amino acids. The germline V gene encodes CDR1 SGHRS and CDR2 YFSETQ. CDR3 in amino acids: CASSPGQGYNEQFF. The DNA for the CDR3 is TGTGCCAGTTCACCGGGACAGGGCTACAATGAGCAGTTCTTC.

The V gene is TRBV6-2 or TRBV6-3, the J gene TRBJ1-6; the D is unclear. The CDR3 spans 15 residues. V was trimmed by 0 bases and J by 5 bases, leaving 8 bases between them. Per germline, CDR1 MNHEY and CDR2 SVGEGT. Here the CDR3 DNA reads TGTGCCAGCAGTTACTCGCCGGGCCATAATTCACCCCTCCACTTT. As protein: CASSYSPGHNSPLHF.

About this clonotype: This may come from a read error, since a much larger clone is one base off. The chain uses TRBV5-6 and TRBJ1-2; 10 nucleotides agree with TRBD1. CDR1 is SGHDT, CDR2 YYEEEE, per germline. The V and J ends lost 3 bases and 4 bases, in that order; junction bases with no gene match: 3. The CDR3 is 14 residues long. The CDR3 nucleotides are TGTGCCAGCAGCTCAAGGGACAGGGGCTATGGCTACACCTTC. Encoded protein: CASSSRDRGYGYTF.

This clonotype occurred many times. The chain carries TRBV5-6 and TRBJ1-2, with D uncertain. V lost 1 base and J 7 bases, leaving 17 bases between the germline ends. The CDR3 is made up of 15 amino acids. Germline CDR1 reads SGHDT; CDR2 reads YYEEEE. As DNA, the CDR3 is TGTGCCAGCAGCTTGTCCCTTGAGGTGATGGTTGGCTACACCTTC. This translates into CASSLSLEVMVGYTF.

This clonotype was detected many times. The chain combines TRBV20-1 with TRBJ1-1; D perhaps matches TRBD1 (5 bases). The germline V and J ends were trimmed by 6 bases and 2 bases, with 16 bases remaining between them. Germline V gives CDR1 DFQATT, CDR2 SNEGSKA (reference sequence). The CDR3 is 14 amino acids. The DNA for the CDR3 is TGCAGTGCGCAGTCGCGGGGCGGAAACACTGAAGCTTTCTTT. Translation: CSAQSRGGNTEAFF.

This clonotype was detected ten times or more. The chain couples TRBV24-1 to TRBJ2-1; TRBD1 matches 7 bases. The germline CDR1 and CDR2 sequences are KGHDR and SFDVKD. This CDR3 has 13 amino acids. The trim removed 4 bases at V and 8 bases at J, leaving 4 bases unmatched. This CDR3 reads CATSEGQLHEQFF. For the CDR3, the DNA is TGTGCCACCAGTGAGGGACAGTTGCATGAGCAGTTCTTC.

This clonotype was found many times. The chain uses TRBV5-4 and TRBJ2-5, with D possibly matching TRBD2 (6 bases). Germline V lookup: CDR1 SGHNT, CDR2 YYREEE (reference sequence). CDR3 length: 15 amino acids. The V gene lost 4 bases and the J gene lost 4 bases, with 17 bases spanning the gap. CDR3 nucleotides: TGTGCCAGCAGCCTTAAAGGACTAACGGGAGAGACCCAGTACTTC. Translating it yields CASSLKGLTGETQYF.